Presented here are 13 T cell receptor beta chains from one specimen sequenced in a study of blood T cell repertoires in COVID-19. Here immunoSEQ multiplex PCR was the method, and the copy in TCRdb shows in-frame clones only, minus some. Here the sample spans about 340,000 clones, 88% being singletons. The source material was peripheral blood. These TCRs come from a woman between 65 and 79 years old with COVID-19, enrolled during active disease.

V is TRBV6-4 and J is TRBJ2-3, with TRBD2 matching 13 bases. CDR1 is MRHNA, CDR2 SNTAGT, per germline. The CDR3 length is 17 residues. V shed 10 bases, J shed 3 bases, and the junction held 13 bases outside the gene matches. The CDR3 coding sequence is TGTGCCATTCAGCCACTAGCGGGGGGGCTGGGAACAGATACGCAGTATTTT. It specifies CAIQPLAGGLGTDTQYF.

J is TRBJ1-5 and V is TRBV2; 11 positions agree with TRBD1. The CDR3 has 15 residues. Germline V gene data show CDR1 as SNHLY and CDR2 as FYNNEI. The J segment lost 3 bases and the V segment lost 8 bases, leaving 6 bases of the junction unmatched. CDR3 residues: CASSDRGLSNQPQHF. CDR3 sequence (DNA): TGTGCCAGCTCGGACAGGGGGCTGTCCAATCAGCCCCAGCATTTT.

This sequence joins TRBV5-6 and TRBJ1-6; 9 bases are a match to TRBD1. The CDR3 extends over 15 amino acids. V dropped 3 bases and J dropped 7; count of bases not matched to a gene: 5. Germline V gives CDR1 SGHDT, CDR2 YYEEEE. This CDR3 is CASSWGTGRNSPLHF. The CDR3 region has the DNA TGTGCCAGCAGCTGGGGGACAGGGAGAAATTCACCCCTCCACTTT.

The chain links TRBV6-5 to TRBJ1-2; 9 nucleotides line up with TRBD1. V lost 11 bases and J lost 0; bases outside the gene matches: 4. This CDR3 is built from 13 residues. Germline V lookup: CDR1 MNHEY, CDR2 SVGAGI. CDR3 protein: CAGRDRANYGYTF. The DNA of the CDR3 is TGTGCCGGCCGGGACAGGGCTAACTATGGCTACACCTTC.

The rearrangement joins TRBV10-3 to TRBJ2-3; the D gene is possibly TRBD1 (7 bases). The CDR3 consists of 18 residues. Looked up from germline, CDR1 is ENHRY and CDR2 is SYGVKD. V shed 0 bases and J shed 2 bases, with 18 bases lying between them. The chain's CDR3 is CAISESKGGTEYTDTQYF. Here the CDR3 DNA reads TGTGCCATCAGTGAGTCGAAGGGCGGGACAGAGTACACAGATACGCAGTATTTT.

This chain connects TRBV12-3 or TRBV12-4 to TRBJ1-1; D may be TRBD1 (5 bases). Trimming stripped 1 base from V and 4 bases from J, with 7 bases between. There are 13 residues in the CDR3. CDR3 in DNA: TGTGCCAGCAGTTTAGTTCAGGGCACTGAAGCTTTCTTT. Translation: CASSLVQGTEAFF.

The chain links TRBV7-7 to TRBJ2-2; 8 nucleotides align to TRBD1. The J segment lost 6 bases and the V segment lost 4 bases, leaving 1 base of the junction unmatched. Germline-derived CDR1 and CDR2 are SSHAT and FNYEAQ (reference sequence). This CDR3 is built from 13 residues. CDR3 nucleotides: TGTGCCAGCAGCTCGACAGGGGCCGGGGAGCTGTTTTTT. Residues: CASSSTGAGELFF.

The chain combines TRBV6-1 with TRBJ1-5, with D tentatively TRBD1 (5 bases). CDR1 and CDR2 (germline): MNHNS, SASEGT. Trimming took off 0 bases at V and 4 bases at J, with 7 bases between the two ends. The CDR3 spans 14 residues. The CDR3 nucleotides are TGTGCCAGCAGTGAAGCTCCAGGGAATCAGCCCCAGCATTTT. Amino acids: CASSEAPGNQPQHF.

The chain joins TRBV9 to TRBJ2-5; TRBD2 aligns across 8 bases. V was clipped by 3 bases and J by 5 bases; unmatched bases: 12. CDR3 length: 16 amino acids. Germline CDR1 is SGDLS and CDR2 is YYNGEE. Here the CDR3 reads CASSASSGGFFETQYF. The CDR3 DNA follows: TGTGCCAGCAGCGCCTCGAGCGGGGGATTCTTTGAGACCCAGTACTTC.

The V call is TRBV19, the J call TRBJ2-3; D unresolved. This CDR3 comprises 14 residues. CDR1 and CDR2 (germline): LNHDA, SQIVND (reference sequence). V was shortened by 1 base and J by 5 bases, with 10 bases between the two germline ends. CDR3 sequence reads: CASSIVSGGDTQYF. For the CDR3, the DNA is TGTGCCAGTAGTATAGTTTCCGGCGGAGATACGCAGTATTTT.

This chain uses TRBV30 with TRBJ1-2, with 9 positions matching TRBD1. There are 12 residues in the CDR3. Trimming at V came to 3 bases and at J to 8 bases, leaving 4 bases not matched to a gene. Germline lookup yields CDR1 GTSNPN and CDR2 SVGIG (reference sequence). The DNA of the CDR3 is TGTGCCTGGAGCGGGGACAGGGTCGGCTACACCTTC. Protein sequence: CAWSGDRVGYTF.

The rearrangement uses TRBV19 and TRBJ2-5, with TRBD1 matching over 8 bases. The germline V gene encodes CDR1 LNHDA and CDR2 SQIVND (reference sequence). The V segment lost 6 bases and the J segment 2 bases; nucleotides outside the gene matches: 8. The CDR3 has 15 residues. The CDR3 protein is CASRPRTGTQETQYF. The CDR3 DNA reads as TGTGCCAGTAGACCCCGGACAGGGACACAAGAGACCCAGTACTTC.

This sequence joins TRBV6-1 and TRBJ2-5, with 7 bases fitting TRBD2. From germline, CDR1 is MNHNS and CDR2 SASEGT. The CDR3 is 14 residues long. The ends lost 6 bases at V and 2 bases at J; junction bases unmatched: 6. In DNA form, the CDR3 reads TGTGCCAGCAGCCCCCGGGGGGAACAAGAGACCCAGTACTTC. This translates into CASSPRGEQETQYF.